This T cell receptor (beta chain) was observed in a study of radiotherapy plus CTLA-4 blockade in lung cancer. Notes on this clone: What it recognizes is unknown.

Assay: immunoSEQ multiplex PCR; the TCRdb copy retains only in-frame clones and omits some. The sample records tens of thousands of clones, 78% being singletons. Regarding the study as a whole: In blood, after radiotherapy plus ipilimumab, tumor-derived TCR clones expanded.

The CDR3 totals 14 residues. Germline-derived CDR1 and CDR2 are SGHRS and YFSETQ. The junction had 7 bases not matched to a gene; V was cut back by 3 bases and J by 7 bases. The clonotype was recovered from a human donor with non-small cell lung cancer who had a partial response to radiotherapy plus ipilimumab. Some clones in this sample may be carry-over from other donors' samples. The gene calls are TRBV5-1 and TRBJ2-1, with 7 bases lining up with TRBD2. The sequences come from peripheral blood, collected from a patient treated with radiotherapy plus ipilimumab. The chain's CDR3 is CASSSPPGGNEQFF. DNA of the CDR3: TGCGCCAGCAGCTCGCCCCCGGGAGGAAATGAGCAGTTCTTC.